This is a list of T cell receptor beta chains from one sample in a study of blood T cell repertoires in COVID-19. Data came from immunoSEQ multiplex PCR; TCRdb stores just in-frame clones and leaves some out. Of approximately 350,000 clones detected, more than 70% appear once; the ten largest clones hold around 2.8%. The sequenced sample consisted of peripheral blood. These receptor sequences come from a woman aged 30 to 39 with COVID-19, enrolled during active disease. Both conserved end residues are part of each CDR3. The D gene is left open where the match is weak. Rows may omit the clone size; those that give it use once, few, many or a size class.

CASSLSMGAEAFF	TGTGCTAGCAGCTTATCAATGGGCGCTGAAGCTTTCTTT	.	.	TRBV7-7	TRBJ1-1	13
CASSFRGGPYEQYF	TGTGCCAGCAGCTTCCGGGGGGGCCCCTACGAGCAGTACTTC	.	TRBD2	TRBV7-2	TRBJ2-7	14
CASSNSGVFTGELFF	TGTGCCAGCAGCAATAGCGGGGTTTTCACCGGGGAGCTGTTTTTT	.	TRBD2	TRBV7-2	TRBJ2-2	15
CASSQDRVLNTEAFF	TGCGCCAGCAGCCAAGATCGTGTTTTGAACACTGAAGCTTTCTTT	.	.	TRBV4-1	TRBJ1-1	15
CSVTGLASGNTIYF	TGCAGCGTGACAGGTCTTGCCTCTGGAAACACCATATATTTT	once	.	TRBV29-1	TRBJ1-3	14
CASSTLASGNQPQHF	TGTGCCAGTAGTACCCTTGCTTCAGGGAATCAGCCCCAGCATTTT	once	.	TRBV19	TRBJ1-5	15
CASSLGTGTVSYEQYF	TGTGCCAGCAGTTTAGGCACCGGGACAGTCTCCTACGAGCAGTACTTC	.	TRBD1	TRBV27	TRBJ2-7	16
CASSDHGQSSGNTIYF	TGCGCCAGCAGTGACCATGGACAGTCCTCTGGAAACACCATATATTTT	once	.	TRBV10-1	TRBJ1-3	16
CASSQDWRPRRGVQFF	TGCGCCAGCAGCCAAGATTGGAGACCCCGGAGGGGCGTACAGTTCTTC	.	.	TRBV4-3	TRBJ2-1	16
CASSLELRVSTDTQYF	TGTGCCAGCAGTTTGGAGTTGCGGGTTAGCACAGATACGCAGTATTTT	.	.	TRBV28	TRBJ2-3	16
CASSQAYTGASNQPQHF	TGCGCCAGCAGCCAAGCCTATACGGGAGCTAGCAATCAGCCCCAGCATTTT	.	.	TRBV4-1	TRBJ1-5	17
CASSSKGRSTDTQYF	TGTGCCAGCAGTTCCAAAGGGAGAAGCACAGATACGCAGTATTTT	.	.	TRBV7-2	TRBJ2-3	15
CAWSVGLAGGDEQFF	TGTGCCTGGAGTGTAGGACTAGCGGGAGGAGATGAGCAGTTCTTC	.	TRBD2	TRBV30	TRBJ2-1	15
CASSLQGSGNTIYF	TGTGCCAGCAGTCTCCAGGGCTCTGGAAACACCATATATTTT	once	.	TRBV6-2/TRBV6-3	TRBJ1-3	14
CATSRERGLNTGELFF	TGTGCCACCAGCAGAGAGCGAGGTCTGAACACCGGGGAGCTGTTTTTT	.	.	TRBV15	TRBJ2-2	16
CASSLGGGGGYTF	TGTGCCAGCAGCCTGGGGGGAGGAGGAGGCTACACCTTC	.	.	TRBV9	TRBJ1-2	13
CSASSGEQETQYF	TGCAGTGCTAGTAGCGGGGAGCAAGAGACCCAGTACTTC	.	TRBD2	TRBV20-1	TRBJ2-5	13
CASSLFSSRLYNEQFF	TGTGCCAGCAGCTTATTCTCCTCCCGTCTGTACAATGAGCAGTTCTTC	.	.	TRBV11-3	TRBJ2-1	16
CASIPGGGNQPQHF	TGTGCCAGCATCCCTGGGGGGGGCAATCAGCCCCAGCATTTT	.	.	TRBV6-6	TRBJ1-5	14
CASSDVSGRANTGELFF	TGTGCCAGCAGTGACGTTAGCGGGAGGGCCAACACCGGGGAGCTGTTTTTT	.	TRBD2	TRBV25-1	TRBJ2-2	17
CASPQDRYLNQPQHF	TGTGCCAGCCCCCAAGACAGGTATCTAAATCAGCCCCAGCATTTT	.	.	TRBV6-8	TRBJ1-5	15
CASSSSGQVVRPQHF	TGTGCCAGCAGCTCCTCCGGACAGGTGGTTCGGCCCCAGCATTTT	.	TRBD1	TRBV28	TRBJ1-5	15
CASSPTYLDSRGTQYF	TGTGCCAGCTCACCTACATACTTGGACAGCCGGGGGACCCAGTACTTC	.	.	TRBV18	TRBJ2-5	16
CASSFIAGATNTGELFF	TGTGCCAGTAGCTTCATAGCGGGAGCAACGAACACCGGGGAGCTGTTTTTT	.	TRBD2	TRBV19	TRBJ2-2	17
CASRGGRIFLGETQYF	TGTGCCAGCAGGGGCGGGAGAATATTTCTGGGAGAGACCCAGTACTTC	.	TRBD2	TRBV28	TRBJ2-5	16
CASSPPGLASYNEQFF	TGTGCCAGCAGCCCTCCGGGACTAGCCTCCTACAATGAGCAGTTCTTC	once	TRBD2	TRBV5-4	TRBJ2-1	16
CASRFTTTRTANTEAFF	TGTGCCAGCCGTTTTACAACCACCAGGACAGCGAACACTGAAGCTTTCTTT	.	.	TRBV2	TRBJ1-1	17
CASSQGRTRGTGELFF	TGCGCCAGCAGCCAAGGGCGGACTCGCGGCACCGGGGAGCTGTTTTTT	.	.	TRBV4-1	TRBJ2-2	16
CAASSPQGRSDTQYF	TGTGCCGCCTCATCCCCACAGGGAAGATCAGATACGCAGTATTTT	.	.	TRBV10-3	TRBJ2-3	15
CASSTPGLAGTSTDTQYF	TGTGCCAGCAGCACCCCGGGACTAGCGGGGACCAGCACAGATACGCAGTATTTT	.	TRBD2	TRBV5-6	TRBJ2-3	18
CASSPPGLAGGTDTQYF	TGTGCCAGCAGCCCCCCGGGACTAGCGGGAGGCACAGATACGCAGTATTTT	.	TRBD2	TRBV7-2	TRBJ2-3	17
CASSQDEGAGYGYTF	TGCGCCAGCAGCCAAGATGAGGGGGCGGGGTATGGCTACACCTTC	.	TRBD1	TRBV4-3	TRBJ1-2	15
CASSMGGGGEKLFF	TGTGCCAGTAGTATGGGGGGAGGCGGTGAAAAACTGTTTTTT	.	.	TRBV19	TRBJ1-4	14
CASSPLSSGSGRQFF	TGTGCCAGCAGCCCGTTGTCTAGCGGGAGCGGACGGCAGTTCTTC	.	TRBD2	TRBV27	TRBJ2-1	15
CASSLGGRDTDTQYF	TGTGCCAGCAGCTTAGGCGGGAGGGATACAGATACGCAGTATTTT	.	TRBD2	TRBV7-2	TRBJ2-3	15
CASSSERGLVAKNIQYF	TGTGCCAGCAGTTCCGAAAGGGGACTAGTGGCCAAAAACATTCAGTACTTC	.	TRBD2	TRBV6-2/TRBV6-3	TRBJ2-4	17
CASRPGQNQETQYF	TGTGCCAGCAGACCGGGACAGAACCAAGAGACCCAGTACTTC	.	TRBD1	TRBV28	TRBJ2-5	14
CASSQWTGGGGNTIYF	TGCGCCAGCAGCCAGTGGACAGGGGGTGGTGGAAACACCATATATTTT	.	TRBD1	TRBV4-3	TRBJ1-3	16
CASSVVSRSETQYF	TGTGCCAGTAGTGTCGTATCTCGGAGTGAGACCCAGTACTTC	.	.	TRBV19	TRBJ2-5	14
CASSRNSGTSGYNGELFF	TGCGCCAGCAGCCGCAATTCCGGGACTAGCGGGTATAACGGGGAGCTGTTTTTT	.	TRBD2	TRBV4-3	TRBJ2-2	18